One T cell receptor beta chain is described in this entry. The data were obtained in a study of blood T cell repertoires in COVID-19. Study-level information: T cells, B-cell-depleted T cells, or PBMCs supplied cDNA or gDNA.

The CDR3 has 15 residues. The ends were cut back, 1 base at V and 9 bases at J, with 14 bases in the middle. Germline CDR1 and CDR2: SGHRS and YFSETQ. Per the study methods: The authors estimated nucleated cell counts from reference gene primer amplification. Repertoires were generated with immunoSEQ multiplex PCR, while TCRdb's copy carries only in-frame clones and drops some. The DNA was the basis for D and trimming; V, J and clone size are from that table. This repertoire shows around 250,000 clones, about 87% found once; its top ten account for approximately 7%. The sequence came from a woman in her 70s with active or convalescent COVID-19. V gene TRBV5-1 combines with J gene TRBJ1-6; no clear D. Sample: peripheral blood. The CDR3 is CASSLTEDPVSPLHF. CDR3 nucleotides: TGCGCCAGCAGCTTGACGGAGGATCCCGTTTCACCCCTCCACTTT.